Listed below are T cell receptor beta chains from one sample, sequenced in a study of T cell repertoires in urothelial bladder cancer. Profiled with immunoSEQ multiplex PCR; TCRdb holds only in-frame clones, not every one. The table has 10,000 or so clones, about 64% seen once. Sequenced: tumor-infiltrating cells from bladder cancer. Source of these receptors: a human donor with a benign inflammatory bladder lesion. Both conserved end residues are part of each CDR3. A D gene is named only where the DNA matches it firmly. Clone size is not always given. Where it is, it says once, few, many or a class for expanded clones.

15 TRBJ1-6 TRBV6-1 NA NA CASTSLSSYNSPLHF TGTGCCAGCACCAGCCTCAGCTCCTATAATTCACCCCTCCACTTT
16 TRBJ1-1 TRBV7-9 NA TRBD1 CASSSGTGAANTEAFF TGTGCCAGCAGCTCCGGGACAGGGGCCGCTAACACTGAAGCTTTCTTT
15 TRBJ2-3 TRBV6-6 NA TRBD2 CASSTIAGITDTQYF TGTGCCAGCAGTACAATAGCGGGGATCACAGATACGCAGTATTTT
17 TRBJ2-2 TRBV4-1 few TRBD2 CASSQDSGAASTGELFF TGCGCCAGCAGCCAAGATAGCGGGGCTGCGAGCACCGGGGAGCTGTTTTTT
15 TRBJ2-3 TRBV2 NA NA CASSAPIGITDTQYF TGTGCCAGCAGTGCGCCCATTGGGATCACAGATACGCAGTATTTT
14 TRBJ1-4 TRBV18 few NA CASSPRGSVEKLFF TGTGCCAGCTCACCTCGTGGATCCGTAGAAAAACTGTTTTTT
14 TRBJ2-7 TRBV18 NA TRBD2 CASSSTSGAYEQYF TGTGCCAGCTCATCGACTAGCGGGGCCTACGAGCAGTACTTC
15 TRBJ1-3 TRBV10-1 NA NA CASSLGRFSGNTIYF TGCGCCAGCAGTCTAGGGAGGTTCTCTGGAAACACCATATATTTT
13 TRBJ1-5 TRBV18 NA NA CASSPWVDQPQHF TGTGCCAGCTCACCGTGGGTGGATCAGCCCCAGCATTTT
14 TRBJ2-3 TRBV10-3 NA NA CAISSGGDTDTQYF TGTGCCATCAGTTCAGGGGGGGATACAGATACGCAGTATTTT
14 TRBJ2-3 TRBV5-1 NA NA CASREGAGTDTQYF TGCGCCAGCAGGGAGGGGGCAGGCACAGATACGCAGTATTTT
16 TRBJ1-3 TRBV4-1 NA NA CASSQDLVNSGNTIYF TGCGCCAGCAGCCAAGATCTGGTTAACTCTGGAAACACCATATATTTT
15 TRBJ1-4 TRBV5-1 NA NA CASSRDSPSNEKLFF TGCGCCAGCAGTCGGGACTCACCGTCTAATGAAAAACTGTTTTTT
12 TRBJ1-2 TRBV19 NA NA CARTGLGYGYTF TGTGCCAGGACGGGACTGGGCTATGGCTACACCTTC
14 TRBJ1-4 TRBV5-1 NA TRBD1 CASSRDSVNEKLFF TGCGCCAGCAGCCGGGACAGCGTGAATGAAAAACTGTTTTTT
14 TRBJ1-1 TRBV19 medium-sized NA CASIPDGIWTEAFF TGTGCCAGTATTCCGGACGGGATTTGGACTGAAGCTTTCTTT
15 TRBJ1-2 TRBV6-1 NA TRBD1 CASSEGRGQNYGYTF TGTGCCAGCAGTGAAGGAAGGGGACAGAACTATGGCTACACCTTC
15 TRBJ2-3 TRBV7-9 NA NA CASSLGTGTLDTQYF TGTGCCAGCAGCTTAGGGACTGGCACACTGGATACGCAGTATTTT
17 TRBJ2-7 TRBV27 NA NA CASPYLGLTNPSYEQYF TGTGCCAGCCCTTACCTGGGACTTACCAACCCCTCGTACGAGCAGTACTTC
15 TRBJ2-1 TRBV6-5 NA NA CASSYSDSSGGQQFF TGTGCCAGCAGTTACTCAGACAGTTCTGGAGGCCAGCAGTTCTTC
12 TRBJ2-5 TRBV10-2 NA NA CASSGDRDTGYF TGCGCCAGCAGTGGCGACCGGGACACTGGGTACTTC
11 TRBJ2-1 TRBV20-1 NA NA CSAHDTNEQFF TGCAGTGCTCACGACACCAATGAGCAGTTCTTC
12 TRBJ1-1 TRBV6-6 NA NA CASSPSSSEAFF TGTGCCAGCAGCCCCAGCAGTAGTGAAGCTTTCTTT
13 TRBJ1-1 TRBV6-5 NA NA CASSYRNGWEAFF TGTGCCAGCAGTTACAGGAACGGGTGGGAAGCTTTCTTT
14 TRBJ2-3 TRBV5-1 NA TRBD1 CASSPGQVKDTQYF TGCGCCAGCAGCCCAGGACAGGTAAAAGATACGCAGTATTTT
16 TRBJ2-1 TRBV7-1 NA NA CASSPLGSGVGDEQFF TGTGCCAGCAGCCCCCTGGGTAGCGGAGTAGGGGATGAGCAGTTCTTC